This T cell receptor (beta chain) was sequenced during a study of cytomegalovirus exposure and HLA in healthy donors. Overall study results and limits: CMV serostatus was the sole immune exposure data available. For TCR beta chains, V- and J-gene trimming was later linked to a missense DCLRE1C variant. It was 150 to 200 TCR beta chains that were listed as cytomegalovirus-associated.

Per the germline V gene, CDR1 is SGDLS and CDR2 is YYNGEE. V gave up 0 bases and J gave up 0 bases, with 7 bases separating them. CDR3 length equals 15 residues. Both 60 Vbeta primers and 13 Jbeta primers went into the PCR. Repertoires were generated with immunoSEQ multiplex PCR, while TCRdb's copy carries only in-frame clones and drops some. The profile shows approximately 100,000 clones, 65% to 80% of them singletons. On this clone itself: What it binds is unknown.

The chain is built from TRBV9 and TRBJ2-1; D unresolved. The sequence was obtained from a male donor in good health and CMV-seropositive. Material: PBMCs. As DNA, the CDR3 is TGTGCCAGCAGCGTAGAGGCGGACTCCTACAATGAGCAGTTCTTC. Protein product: CASSVEADSYNEQFF.